A selection of T cell receptor beta chains follows, all from one sample in a study of response to subunit inactivated influenza vaccine. In TCRdb, the RT-PCR reads were re-called with MiXCR into one record per CDR3 protein. The data contain about 300,000 distinct CDR3 sequences, 22% of them seen just once; the ten biggest clones take up about 9.4%. This sample comprised PBMCs from blood, obtained about 19 months after vaccination. Source of these receptors: a man aged 45 to 70 who received an inactivated influenza vaccine. The conserved cysteine and the conserved F or W are not part of the CDR3 here. D genes are given only for firm matches.

>NA|TRBJ2-3|TRBV4-2
ASSQERLANTQY
>TRBD1|TRBJ1-5|TRBV12-3/TRBV12-4
ASSYGTGNQPQH
>NA|TRBJ2-7|TRBV6-5
ASSYSDSYEQY
>TRBD2|TRBJ2-1|TRBV20-1
SAPVGLAGRNEQF
>TRBD1|TRBJ1-5|TRBV28
ASSLTLGQGNQPQH
>TRBD1|TRBJ2-5|TRBV24-1
ATSDPDREETQY
>NA|TRBJ1-1|TRBV5-1
ASSLAIRVAGNTEAF
>NA|TRBJ2-4|TRBV7-2
ASSSTGTENIQY
>NA|TRBJ2-5|TRBV5-6
ASSLAGVQETQY
>TRBD2|TRBJ2-7|TRBV20-1
SATGLAGNPEQY
>NA|TRBJ2-1|TRBV5-1
ASSTRRTDYNEQF
>NA|TRBJ1-6|TRBV27
ASSFGESSYNSPLH
>TRBD1|TRBJ1-1|TRBV9
ASSVGGTGLTEAF
>NA|TRBJ1-1|TRBV3-1
ASSQWGAEAF
>NA|TRBJ1-2|TRBV20-1
SARDQTRAPPYT
>NA|TRBJ2-7|TRBV11-2
ASSPGRDYEQY